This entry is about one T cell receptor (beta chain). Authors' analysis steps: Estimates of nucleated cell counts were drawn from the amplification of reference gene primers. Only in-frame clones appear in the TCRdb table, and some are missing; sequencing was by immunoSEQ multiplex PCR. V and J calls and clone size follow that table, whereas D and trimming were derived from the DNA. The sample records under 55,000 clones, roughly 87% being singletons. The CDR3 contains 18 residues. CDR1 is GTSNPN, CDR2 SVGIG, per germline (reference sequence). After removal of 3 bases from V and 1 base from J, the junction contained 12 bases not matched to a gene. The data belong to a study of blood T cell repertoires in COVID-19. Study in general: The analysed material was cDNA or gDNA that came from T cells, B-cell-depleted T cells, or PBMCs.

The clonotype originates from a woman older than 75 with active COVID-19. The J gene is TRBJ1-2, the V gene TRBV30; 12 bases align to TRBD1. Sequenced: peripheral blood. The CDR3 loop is CAWSRSWGQGADNYGYTF. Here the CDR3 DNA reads TGTGCCTGGAGCCGGTCTTGGGGACAGGGGGCGGATAACTATGGCTACACCTTC.